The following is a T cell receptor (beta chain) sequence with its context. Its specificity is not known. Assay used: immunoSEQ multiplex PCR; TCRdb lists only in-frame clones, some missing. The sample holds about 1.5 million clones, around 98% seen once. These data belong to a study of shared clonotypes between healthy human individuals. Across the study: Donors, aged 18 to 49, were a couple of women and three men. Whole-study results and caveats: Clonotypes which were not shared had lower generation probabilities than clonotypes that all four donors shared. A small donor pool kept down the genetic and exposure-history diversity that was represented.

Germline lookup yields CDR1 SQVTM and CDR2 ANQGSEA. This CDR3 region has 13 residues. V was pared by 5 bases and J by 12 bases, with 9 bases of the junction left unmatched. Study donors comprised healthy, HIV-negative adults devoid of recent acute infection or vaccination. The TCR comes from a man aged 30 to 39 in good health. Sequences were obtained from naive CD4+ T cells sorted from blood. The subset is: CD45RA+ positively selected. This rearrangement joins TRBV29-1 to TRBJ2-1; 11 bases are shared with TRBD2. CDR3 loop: CSVLAGGGQGQFF. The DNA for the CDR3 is TGCAGCGTTCTAGCGGGAGGAGGGCAGGGGCAGTTCTTC.